The 25 T cell receptor beta chains below were found in one sample sequenced in a study of Ad26.COV2.S vaccination and SARS-CoV-2 variants. Here immunoSEQ multiplex PCR was the method, and the copy in TCRdb shows in-frame clones only, minus some. The table lists hundreds of thousands of clones, about 85% of them singletons. Treatment here: 19 received Ad26.COV2.S at low or high dose, single or two shots; several received placebo; per-sample allocation not given. Collection of samples fell on day 63 after the first vaccine or placebo injection. The specimen was peripheral blood, collected in a trial of Ad26.COV2.S vaccine versus placebo. These receptors all come from a person between 18 and 65 years old who received the Ad26.COV2.S COVID-19 vaccine or a placebo.

The chain recombines TRBV27 with TRBJ2-3; 10 nucleotides line up with TRBD2. V dropped 3 bases and J dropped 2; count of bases not matched to a gene: 8. Germline CDR1 reads MNHEY; CDR2 reads SMNVEV (reference sequence). The CDR3 has 17 amino acids. The CDR3 reads CASSFRLAGATTDTQYF. CDR3 DNA: TGTGCCAGCAGTTTCCGTCTAGCGGGGGCCACCACAGATACGCAGTATTTT.

This rearrangement joins TRBV19 to TRBJ2-7; TRBD1 matches 10 bases. The V segment lost 5 bases and the J segment 3 bases; nucleotides outside the gene matches: 7. Germline V gene data show CDR1 as LNHDA and CDR2 as SQIVND (reference sequence). The CDR3 is 15 residues long. This CDR3 reads CASSGRDRGLYEQYF. CDR3 DNA sequence: TGTGCCAGTAGTGGTCGGGACAGGGGCCTCTACGAGCAGTACTTC.

The V call is TRBV11-2, the J call TRBJ2-2, with 10 bases identical to TRBD1. The CDR3 spans 16 residues. V shed 7 bases and J 5 bases; nucleotides not matched to a gene: 10. Germline V gene lookup returns CDR1 SGHAT and CDR2 FQNNGV. The CDR3 sequence is CASTDWTGGGTGELFF. The CDR3 region has the DNA TGTGCCAGCACCGATTGGACAGGGGGTGGAACCGGGGAGCTGTTTTTT. Combining the CDR3 with reference TRBV11-2 and TRBJ2-2 gives the whole variable domain EAGVAQSPRYKIIEKRQSVAFWCNPISGHATLYWYQQILGQGPKLLIQFQNNGVVDDSQLPKDRFSAERLKGVDSTLKIQPAKLEDSAVYLCASTDWTGGGTGELFFGEGSRLTVL.

The rearrangement joins TRBV19 to TRBJ1-4; TRBD1 agrees at 11 bases. V dropped 4 bases and J dropped 11; count of bases not matched to a gene: 3. Germline CDR1 is LNHDA and CDR2 is SQIVND (reference sequence). The CDR3 covers 13 residues. In DNA form, the CDR3 reads TGTGCCAGTAGTACCCGGGACAGGGGGAAACTGTTTTTT. Translation gives CASSTRDRGKLFF.

V gene TRBV19 combines with J gene TRBJ1-1; D uncertain. The length of the CDR3 is 15 residues. Germline V gene data show CDR1 as LNHDA and CDR2 as SQIVND (reference sequence). V lost 3 bases and J lost 1, with 12 bases in between. The CDR3 region has the DNA TGTGCCAGTAGTATTCCAGGCCTTCCGAACACTGAAGCTTTCTTT. Its protein product is CASSIPGLPNTEAFF.

A note on this clone: Other DNA sequences in this specimen translate into the identical CDR3. J is TRBJ2-7 and V is TRBV5-1; 7 bases map to TRBD2. The ends lost 0 bases at V and 3 bases at J; junction bases unmatched: 3. The germline gives CDR1 SGHRS, CDR2 YFSETQ. The CDR3 loop spans 14 amino acids. Here the CDR3 DNA reads TGCGCCAGCAGCTTGGCTGGGGAGGGCTACGAGCAGTACTTC. Amino acids: CASSLAGEGYEQYF.

J is TRBJ2-3 and V is TRBV10-3, with TRBD2 matching over 9 bases. The CDR3 is made up of 16 amino acids. With V trimmed by 3 bases and J by 3 bases, 7 bases remained unmatched. Germline values: CDR1 ENHRY, CDR2 SYGVKD. The DNA for the CDR3 is TGTGCCATCAGTGATTTAAGTAGCGGGAGTACAGATACGCAGTATTTT. It encodes CAISDLSSGSTDTQYF.

Only a few counts were recorded for this clone. This chain links TRBV18 with TRBJ2-1; no reliable D call. The CDR3 covers 14 residues. The V end lost 3 bases, the J end lost 7 bases, and 13 bases lay between the germline ends. Germline V CDR1 and CDR2: KGHSH, LQKENI. The CDR3 nucleotides are TGTGCCAGCTCACCCCTTTTAGGAATGAATGAGCAGTTCTTC. Translating gives CASSPLLGMNEQFF.

This chain joins TRBV5-4 and TRBJ2-7, with 9 bases fitting TRBD2. Trimming cost V 0 bases and J 6 bases; bases outside gene matches: 10. Germline CDR1 SGHNT, CDR2 YYREEE (reference sequence). The length of the CDR3 is 16 residues. CDR3 amino acids: CASSLEGLAGRGEQYF. For the CDR3, the DNA is TGTGCCAGCAGCTTGGAGGGGCTAGCGGGAAGGGGCGAGCAGTACTTC. Complete variable domain (other parts from reference TRBV5-4 and TRBJ2-7): ETGVTQSPTHLIKTRGQQVTLRCSSQSGHNTVSWYQQALGQGPQFIFQYYREEENGRGNFPPRFSGLQFPNYSSELNVNALELDDSALYLCASSLEGLAGRGEQYFGPGTRLTVT.

The gene calls are TRBV27 and TRBJ2-3, with TRBD2 matching over 8 bases. Germline values: CDR1 MNHEY, CDR2 SMNVEV (reference sequence). The CDR3 is 16 amino acids. The V and J ends lost 6 bases and 1 base, in that order; junction bases with no gene match: 9. This CDR3 reads CASRSGGSRGTDTQYF. DNA of the CDR3: TGTGCCAGCAGGTCGGGAGGGTCACGGGGCACAGATACGCAGTATTTT.

J is TRBJ1-4 and V is TRBV15, with TRBD1 as a possible D gene (6 bases). This CDR3 contains 16 residues. V lost 0 bases, J lost 1 base, and 9 bases lay in between. Germline V CDR1 and CDR2: LNHNV, YYDKDF (reference sequence). CDR3 nucleotide sequence: TGTGCCACCAGCAGAGAAACAGGGAGAACTAATGAAAAACTGTTTTTT. Protein: CATSRETGRTNEKLFF. Looking up the rest from reference TRBV15 and TRBJ1-4 gives the full variable domain: DAMVIQNPRYQVTQFGKPVTLSCSQTLNHNVMYWYQQKSSQAPKLLFHYYDKDFNNEADTPDNFQSRRPNTSFCFLDIRSPGLGDTAMYLCATSRETGRTNEKLFFGSGTQLSVL.

The rearrangement joins TRBV7-2 to TRBJ1-1, with 8 bases lining up with TRBD1. Germline CDR1 SGHTA, CDR2 FQGNSA. V dropped 1 base and J dropped 3; count of bases not matched to a gene: 4. There are 15 residues in the CDR3. Written as DNA, the CDR3 is TGTGCCAGCAGCTTAGGGACGACAGGGGACACTGAAGCTTTCTTT. It specifies CASSLGTTGDTEAFF.

The genes are TRBV28 and TRBJ2-7, with D unresolved. The CDR3 extends over 12 amino acids. V lost 6 bases and J 0 bases, leaving 6 bases between the germline ends. Germline V gene lookup returns CDR1 MDHEN and CDR2 SYDVKM. The CDR3 DNA reads TGTGCCAGCAGACCCAACTCCTACGAGCAGTACTTC. Translation gives CASRPNSYEQYF.

The chain combines TRBV19 with TRBJ2-5, with 9 positions matching TRBD1. The V gene end was trimmed by 4 bases and the J gene end by 3 bases; junction bases not matched to a gene: 3. Germline-derived CDR1 and CDR2 are LNHDA and SQIVND (reference sequence). The CDR3 length is 14 residues. The CDR3 loop reads CASSTTGGEETQYF. The CDR3 nucleotides are TGTGCCAGTAGTACTACAGGGGGCGAAGAGACCCAGTACTTC.

The CDR3 is CASSSGQGRTGELFF. The CDR3 DNA follows: TGCGCCAGCAGCTCGGGACAGGGTCGGACCGGGGAGCTGTTTTTT. The chain joins TRBV5-1 to TRBJ2-2; TRBD1 agrees at 9 bases. Germline loops: CDR1 SGHRS, CDR2 YFSETQ. The CDR3 extends over 15 amino acids. The J segment lost 5 bases and the V segment lost 3 bases, leaving 5 bases of the junction unmatched.

This sequence joins TRBV30 and TRBJ2-3; 9 bases fit TRBD1. J gave up 1 base and V 0 bases, and 8 bases lay outside the gene matches. This CDR3 comprises 17 residues. The germline V gene has CDR1 GTSNPN and CDR2 SVGIG (reference sequence). The CDR3 spells CAWSVNFWTGGTDTQYF. CDR3 nucleotides: TGTGCCTGGAGTGTGAATTTCTGGACAGGGGGCACAGATACGCAGTATTTT.

V is TRBV9 and J is TRBJ2-5; 14 bases fit TRBD2. The CDR3 has 16 amino acids. CDR1 is SGDLS and CDR2 is YYNGEE in the germline V gene. The J segment lost 4 bases and the V segment lost 0 bases, leaving 2 bases of the junction unmatched. CDR3 in DNA: TGTGCCAGCAGCGTAGGACTAGCGGGGGGGAGAGAGACCCAGTACTTC. Protein: CASSVGLAGGRETQYF. The variable domain in full, completed from reference TRBV9 and TRBJ2-5, reads DSGVTQTPKHLITATGQRVTLRCSPRSGDLSVYWYQQSLDQGLQFLIQYYNGEERAKGNILERFSAQQFPDLHSELNLSSLELGDSALYFCASSVGLAGGRETQYFGPGTRLLVL.

V is TRBV11-2 and J is TRBJ1-1, with unresolved D. Germline loops: CDR1 SGHAT, CDR2 FQNNGV. Trimming stripped 2 bases from V and 8 bases from J, with 18 bases between. The CDR3 covers 15 residues. The CDR3: CASSLTLGWQPEAFF. The CDR3 nucleotides are TGTGCCAGCAGCTTAACCCTCGGGTGGCAGCCCGAAGCTTTCTTT.

The rearrangement uses TRBV7-8 and TRBJ1-5; D is possibly TRBD1 (5 bases). Trimming stripped 1 base from V and 0 bases from J, with 7 bases between. The CDR3 extends over 15 amino acids. Germline V gene data show CDR1 as SGHVS and CDR2 as FQNEAQ. The CDR3 sequence is CASSLVDSSNQPQHF. In DNA, the CDR3 is TGTGCCAGCAGCTTAGTCGACAGTAGCAATCAGCCCCAGCATTTT.

This rearrangement joins TRBV9 to TRBJ2-7; D is uncertain. Per the germline V gene, CDR1 is SGDLS and CDR2 is YYNGEE. V gave up 3 bases and J gave up 1 base, with 11 bases separating them. The CDR3 contains 14 residues. The CDR3 DNA reads TGTGCCAGCAGCGCCGGGCCGACATCCTACGAGCAGTACTTC. As protein: CASSAGPTSYEQYF.

This chain links TRBV3-1 (or the pseudogene TRBV3-2) with TRBJ2-7, with D possibly TRBD1 on 5 matching bases. From germline, CDR1 is LGHDT and CDR2 YNNKEL (reference sequence). With 4 bases removed from V and 0 bases from J, the gap between germline ends came to 7 bases. This CDR3 contains 13 residues. The CDR3: CASSRTFSYEQYF. The CDR3, as DNA: TGTGCCAGCAGCCGGACATTCTCCTACGAGCAGTACTTC.

This clone was counted a single time. V usage is TRBV6-2 or TRBV6-3 and J usage is TRBJ1-1, with a weak D call TRBD1 (6 bases). Germline assignment: CDR1 MNHEY and CDR2 SVGEGT. CDR3 length: 16 amino acids. V was shortened by 0 bases and J by 3 bases, with 14 bases between the two germline ends. The CDR3 protein is CASSYSRPGADTEAFF. In DNA, the CDR3 is TGTGCCAGCAGTTACTCGAGACCGGGGGCTGACACTGAAGCTTTCTTT.

This clone was seen once. This chain joins TRBV18 and TRBJ1-6; 7 bases align to TRBD1. CDR3 length equals 15 residues. Per the germline V gene, CDR1 is KGHSH and CDR2 is LQKENI. After removal of 3 bases from V and 6 bases from J, the junction contained 5 bases not matched to a gene. The CDR3 region is CASSPGQVLNSPLHF. The CDR3 bases are TGTGCCAGCTCACCCGGACAGGTCCTTAATTCACCCCTCCACTTT.

The V call is TRBV4-1, the J call TRBJ2-1; 14 positions match TRBD2. The CDR3 is made up of 21 amino acids. The junction had 15 bases not matched to a gene; V was cut back by 0 bases and J by 5 bases. CDR1 is MGHRA, CDR2 YSYEKL, per germline. DNA for the CDR3: TGCGCCAGCAGCCAAGAGACACCCTCGACTAGCGGGAGGGCCAGCGACAATGAGCAGTTCTTC. This encodes CASSQETPSTSGRASDNEQFF.

The table lists this clone with a count of one. The rearrangement joins TRBV7-2 to TRBJ2-1, with 8 bases matching TRBD1. This CDR3 is built from 15 residues. The V segment lost 5 bases and the J segment 7 bases; nucleotides outside the gene matches: 10. Germline CDR1 is SGHTA and CDR2 is FQGNSA. The CDR3 nucleotides read TGTGCCAGCAGCCAGCGGACAGGGTATTCGAATGAGCAGTTCTTC. This translates into CASSQRTGYSNEQFF.